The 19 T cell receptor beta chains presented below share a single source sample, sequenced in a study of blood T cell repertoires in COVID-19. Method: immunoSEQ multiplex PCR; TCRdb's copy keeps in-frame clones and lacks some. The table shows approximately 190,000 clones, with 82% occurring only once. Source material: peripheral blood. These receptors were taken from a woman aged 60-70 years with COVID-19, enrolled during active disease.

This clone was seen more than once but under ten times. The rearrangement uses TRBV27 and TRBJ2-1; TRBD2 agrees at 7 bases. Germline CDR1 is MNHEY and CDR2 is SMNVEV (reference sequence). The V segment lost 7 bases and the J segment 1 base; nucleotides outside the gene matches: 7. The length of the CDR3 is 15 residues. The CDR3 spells CASTISGKSYNEQFF. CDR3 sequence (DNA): TGTGCCAGCACGATAAGCGGGAAATCCTACAATGAGCAGTTCTTC.

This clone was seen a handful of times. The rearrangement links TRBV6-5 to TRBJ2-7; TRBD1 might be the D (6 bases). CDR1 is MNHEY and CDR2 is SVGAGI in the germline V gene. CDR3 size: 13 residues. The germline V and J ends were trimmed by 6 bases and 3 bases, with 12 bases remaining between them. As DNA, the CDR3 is TGTGCCAGCAGACCGGGACAAAACTACGAGCAGTACTTC. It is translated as CASRPGQNYEQYF.

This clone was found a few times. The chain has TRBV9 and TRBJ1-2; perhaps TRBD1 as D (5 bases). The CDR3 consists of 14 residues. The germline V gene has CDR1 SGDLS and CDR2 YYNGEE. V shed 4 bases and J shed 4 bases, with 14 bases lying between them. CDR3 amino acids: CASSRAGLLYGYTF. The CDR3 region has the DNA TGTGCCAGCAGCCGCGCAGGGCTCCTCTATGGCTACACCTTC.

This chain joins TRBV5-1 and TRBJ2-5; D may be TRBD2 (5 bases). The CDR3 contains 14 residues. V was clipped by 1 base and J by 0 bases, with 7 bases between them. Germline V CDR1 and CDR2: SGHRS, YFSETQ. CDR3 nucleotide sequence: TGCGCCAGCAGCTTGTCGGGGAACCAAGAGACCCAGTACTTC. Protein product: CASSLSGNQETQYF.

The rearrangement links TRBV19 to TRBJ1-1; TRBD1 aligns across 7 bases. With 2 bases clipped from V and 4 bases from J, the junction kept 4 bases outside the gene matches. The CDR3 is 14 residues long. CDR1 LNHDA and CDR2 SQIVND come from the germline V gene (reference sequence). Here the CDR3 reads CASSIQGVVTEAFF. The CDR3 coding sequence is TGTGCCAGTAGTATACAGGGGGTAGTCACTGAAGCTTTCTTT. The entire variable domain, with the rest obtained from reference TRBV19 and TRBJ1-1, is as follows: DGGITQSPKYLFRKEGQNVTLSCEQNLNHDAMYWYRQDPGQGLRLIYYSQIVNDFQKGDIAEGYSVSREKKESFPLTVTSAQKNPTAFYLCASSIQGVVTEAFFGQGTRLTVV.

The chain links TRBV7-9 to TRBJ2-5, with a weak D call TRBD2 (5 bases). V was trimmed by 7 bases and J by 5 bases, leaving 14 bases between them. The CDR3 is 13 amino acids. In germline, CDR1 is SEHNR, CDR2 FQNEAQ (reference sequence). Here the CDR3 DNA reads TGTGCCAGCACCCCGGAGGTGCGGGAGACCCAGTACTTC. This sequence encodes CASTPEVRETQYF.

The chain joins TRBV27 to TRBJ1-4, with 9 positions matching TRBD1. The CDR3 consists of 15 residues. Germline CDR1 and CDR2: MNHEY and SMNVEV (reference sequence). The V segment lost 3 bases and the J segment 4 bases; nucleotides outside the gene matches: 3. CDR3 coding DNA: TGTGCCAGCAGTTTGTCGGGACAGGGTAATGAAAAACTGTTTTTT. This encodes CASSLSGQGNEKLFF.

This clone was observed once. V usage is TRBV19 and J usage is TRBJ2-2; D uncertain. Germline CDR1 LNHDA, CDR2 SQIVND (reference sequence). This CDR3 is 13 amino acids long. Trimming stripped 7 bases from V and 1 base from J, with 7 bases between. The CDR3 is CASTPQNTGELFF. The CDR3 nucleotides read TGTGCCAGTACTCCACAGAACACCGGGGAGCTGTTTTTT.

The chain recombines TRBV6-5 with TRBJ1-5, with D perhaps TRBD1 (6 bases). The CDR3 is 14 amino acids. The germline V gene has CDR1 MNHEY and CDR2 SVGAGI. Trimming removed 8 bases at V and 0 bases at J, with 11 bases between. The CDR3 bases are TGTGCCAGCTCTCAAGGGGGTAGCAATCAGCCCCAGCATTTT. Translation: CASSQGGSNQPQHF.

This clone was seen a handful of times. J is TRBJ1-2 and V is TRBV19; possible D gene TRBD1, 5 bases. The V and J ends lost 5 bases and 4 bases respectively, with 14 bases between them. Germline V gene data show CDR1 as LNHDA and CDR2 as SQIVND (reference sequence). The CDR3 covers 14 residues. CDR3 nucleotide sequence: TGTGCCAGTAGTGTACAGGCATCCTCCTATGGCTACACCTTC. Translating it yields CASSVQASSYGYTF.

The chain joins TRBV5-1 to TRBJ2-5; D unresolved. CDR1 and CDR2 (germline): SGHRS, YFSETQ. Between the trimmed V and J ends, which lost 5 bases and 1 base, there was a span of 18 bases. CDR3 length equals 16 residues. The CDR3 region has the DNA TGCGCCAGCAGTCCTATGCCGGGTCTTGCCCAAGAGACCCAGTACTTC. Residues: CASSPMPGLAQETQYF.

This chain's CDR3 is CASSAGQGGNTIYF. The CDR3 DNA reads as TGTGCCAGCAGCGCGGGACAGGGAGGAAACACCATATATTTT. The V gene is TRBV9, the J gene TRBJ1-3; 9 nucleotides match TRBD1. Germline values: CDR1 SGDLS, CDR2 YYNGEE. V gave up 3 bases and J gave up 4 bases; unmatched junction bases: 2. There are 14 residues in the CDR3.

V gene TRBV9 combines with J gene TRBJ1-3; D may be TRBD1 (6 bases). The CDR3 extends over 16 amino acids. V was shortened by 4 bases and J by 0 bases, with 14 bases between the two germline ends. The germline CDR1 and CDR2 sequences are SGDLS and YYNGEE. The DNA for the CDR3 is TGTGCCAGCAGCCGCAGGGGAGGGGGCTCTGGAAACACCATATATTTT. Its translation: CASSRRGGGSGNTIYF.

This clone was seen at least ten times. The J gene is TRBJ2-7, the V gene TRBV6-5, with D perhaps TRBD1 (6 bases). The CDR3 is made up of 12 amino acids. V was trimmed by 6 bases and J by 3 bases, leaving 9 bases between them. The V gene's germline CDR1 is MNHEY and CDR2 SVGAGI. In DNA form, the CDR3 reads TGTGCCAGCAGACGGGACAACTACGAGCAGTACTTC. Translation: CASRRDNYEQYF.

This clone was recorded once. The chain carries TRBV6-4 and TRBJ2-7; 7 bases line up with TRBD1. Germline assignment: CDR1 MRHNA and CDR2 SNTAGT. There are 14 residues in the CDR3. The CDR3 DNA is TGTGCCAGCAGTGACAGGAGACAGGGCCATCGAGGGGTAGTC. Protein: CASSDRRQGHRGVV.

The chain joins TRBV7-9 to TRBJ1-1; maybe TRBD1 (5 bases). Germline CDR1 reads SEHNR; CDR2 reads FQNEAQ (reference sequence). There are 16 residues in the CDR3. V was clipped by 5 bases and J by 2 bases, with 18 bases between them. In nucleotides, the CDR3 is TGTGCCAGCAGCCCCTCCAATTGGGGGGAAAACACTGAAGCTTTCTTT. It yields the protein CASSPSNWGENTEAFF.

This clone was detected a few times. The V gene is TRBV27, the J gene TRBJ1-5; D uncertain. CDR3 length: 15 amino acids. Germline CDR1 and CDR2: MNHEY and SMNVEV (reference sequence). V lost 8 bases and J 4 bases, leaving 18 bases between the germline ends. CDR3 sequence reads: CASPLAVSRNQPQHF. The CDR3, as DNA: TGTGCCAGCCCACTCGCGGTATCGAGGAATCAGCCCCAGCATTTT.

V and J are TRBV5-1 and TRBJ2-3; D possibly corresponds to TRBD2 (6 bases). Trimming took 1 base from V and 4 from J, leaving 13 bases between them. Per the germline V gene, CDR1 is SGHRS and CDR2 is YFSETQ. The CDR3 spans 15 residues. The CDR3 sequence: CASSLYGSRSDTQYF. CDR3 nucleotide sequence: TGCGCCAGCAGCTTGTACGGGAGTAGGTCAGATACGCAGTATTTT.

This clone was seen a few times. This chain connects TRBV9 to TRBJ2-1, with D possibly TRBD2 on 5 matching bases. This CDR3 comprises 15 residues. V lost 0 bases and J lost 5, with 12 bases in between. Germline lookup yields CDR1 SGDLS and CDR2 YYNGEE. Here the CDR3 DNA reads TGTGCCAGCAGCGTAGATTCGGGGATGAACAATGAGCAGTTCTTC. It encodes CASSVDSGMNNEQFF.